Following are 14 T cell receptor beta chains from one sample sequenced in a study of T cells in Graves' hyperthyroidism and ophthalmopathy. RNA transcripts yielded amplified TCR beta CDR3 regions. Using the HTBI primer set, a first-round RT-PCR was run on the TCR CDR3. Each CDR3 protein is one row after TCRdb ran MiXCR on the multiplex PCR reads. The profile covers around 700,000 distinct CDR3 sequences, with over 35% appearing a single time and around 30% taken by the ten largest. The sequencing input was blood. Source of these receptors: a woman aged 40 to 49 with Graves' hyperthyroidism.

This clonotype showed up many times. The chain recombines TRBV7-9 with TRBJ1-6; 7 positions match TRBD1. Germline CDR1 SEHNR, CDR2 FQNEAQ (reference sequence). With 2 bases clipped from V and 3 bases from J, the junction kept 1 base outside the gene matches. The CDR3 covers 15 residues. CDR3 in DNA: TGTGCCAGCAGCTTAACAGGGGACTATAATTCACCCCTCCACTTT. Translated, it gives CASSLTGDYNSPLHF.

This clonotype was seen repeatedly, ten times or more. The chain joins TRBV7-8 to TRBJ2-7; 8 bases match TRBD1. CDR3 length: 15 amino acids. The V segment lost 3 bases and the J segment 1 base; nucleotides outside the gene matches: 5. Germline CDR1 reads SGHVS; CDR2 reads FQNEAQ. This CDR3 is CASSFRQGISYEQYF. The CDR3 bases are TGTGCCAGCAGCTTTAGACAGGGGATATCCTACGAGCAGTACTTC.

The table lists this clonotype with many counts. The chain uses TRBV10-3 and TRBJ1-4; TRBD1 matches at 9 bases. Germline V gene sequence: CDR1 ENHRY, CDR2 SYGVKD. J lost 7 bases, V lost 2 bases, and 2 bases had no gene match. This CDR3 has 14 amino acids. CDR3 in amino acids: CAISEGTGPEKLFF. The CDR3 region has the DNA TGTGCCATCAGTGAGGGGACAGGGCCTGAAAAACTGTTTTTT.

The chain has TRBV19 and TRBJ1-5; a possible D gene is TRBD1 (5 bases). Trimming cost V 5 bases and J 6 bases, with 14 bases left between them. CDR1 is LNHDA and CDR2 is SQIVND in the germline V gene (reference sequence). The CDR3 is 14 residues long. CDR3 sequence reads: CASSQGAGTQPQHF. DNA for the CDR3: TGTGCCAGTAGTCAAGGGGCTGGCACTCAGCCCCAGCATTTT.

The CDR3 DNA follows: TGTGCCAGCAGCCACCGGGACAGGCCCAAGAAGACCCAGTACTTC. It is translated as CASSHRDRPKKTQYF. The V and J genes are TRBV4-2 and TRBJ2-5; TRBD1 aligns across 8 bases. CDR1 and CDR2 from the germline V gene are LGHNA and YNFKEQ. The CDR3 has 15 amino acids. The trim removed 3 bases at V and 6 bases at J, leaving 9 bases unmatched.

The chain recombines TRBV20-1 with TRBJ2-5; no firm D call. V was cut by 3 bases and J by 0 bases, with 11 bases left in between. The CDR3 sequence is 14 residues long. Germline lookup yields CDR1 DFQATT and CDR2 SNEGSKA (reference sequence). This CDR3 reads CSASTRTYQETQYF. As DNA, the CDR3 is TGCAGTGCTAGTACCAGGACCTACCAAGAGACCCAGTACTTC.

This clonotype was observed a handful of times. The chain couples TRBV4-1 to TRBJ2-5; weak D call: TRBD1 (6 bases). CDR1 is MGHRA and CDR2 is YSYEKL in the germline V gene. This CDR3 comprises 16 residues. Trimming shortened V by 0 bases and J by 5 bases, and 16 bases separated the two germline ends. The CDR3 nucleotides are TGCGCCAGCAGCCAAGATCTCAGGGGCCTAGTGGAGACCCAGTACTTC. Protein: CASSQDLRGLVETQYF.

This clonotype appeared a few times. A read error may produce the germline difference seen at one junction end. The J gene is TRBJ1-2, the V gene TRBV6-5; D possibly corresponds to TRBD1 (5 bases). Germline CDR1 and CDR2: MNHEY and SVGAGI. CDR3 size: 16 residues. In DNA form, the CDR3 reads TGTGCCAACAGTTACTCGGGGGACCTTGGTAACTATGGCTACACCTTC. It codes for CANSYSGDLGNYGYTF.

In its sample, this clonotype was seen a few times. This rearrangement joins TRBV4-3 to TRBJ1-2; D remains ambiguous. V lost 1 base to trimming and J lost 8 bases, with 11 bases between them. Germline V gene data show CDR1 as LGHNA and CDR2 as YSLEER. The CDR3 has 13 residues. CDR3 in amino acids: CASSQGWDSGYTF. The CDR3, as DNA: TGCGCCAGCAGCCAAGGGTGGGATTCCGGCTACACCTTC.

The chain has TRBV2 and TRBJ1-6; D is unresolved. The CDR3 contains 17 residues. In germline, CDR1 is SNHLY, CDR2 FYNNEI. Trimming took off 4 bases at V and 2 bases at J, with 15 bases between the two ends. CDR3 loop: CASSVGLGSPYNSPLHF. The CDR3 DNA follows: TGTGCCAGCAGTGTAGGGCTAGGAAGCCCCTATAATTCACCCCTCCACTTT.

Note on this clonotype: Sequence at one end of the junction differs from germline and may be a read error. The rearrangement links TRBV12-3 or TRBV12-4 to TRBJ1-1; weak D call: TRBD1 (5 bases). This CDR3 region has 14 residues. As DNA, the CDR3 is TGTGCCGGCAGTTTCGGGGGATTGATCACTGAAGCTTTCTTT. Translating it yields CAGSFGGLITEAFF.

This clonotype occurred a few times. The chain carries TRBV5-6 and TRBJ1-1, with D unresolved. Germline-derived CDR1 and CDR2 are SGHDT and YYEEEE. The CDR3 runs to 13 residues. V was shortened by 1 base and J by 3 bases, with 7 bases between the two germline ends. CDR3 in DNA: TGTGCCAGCAGCTTGCCAACCTACACTGAAGCTTTCTTT. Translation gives CASSLPTYTEAFF.

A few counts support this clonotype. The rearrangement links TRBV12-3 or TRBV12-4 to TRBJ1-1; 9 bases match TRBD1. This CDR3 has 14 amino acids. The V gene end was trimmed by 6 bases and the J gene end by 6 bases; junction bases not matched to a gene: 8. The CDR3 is CASRDGQGFAEAFF. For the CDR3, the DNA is TGTGCCAGCAGGGATGGACAGGGGTTCGCTGAAGCTTTCTTT.

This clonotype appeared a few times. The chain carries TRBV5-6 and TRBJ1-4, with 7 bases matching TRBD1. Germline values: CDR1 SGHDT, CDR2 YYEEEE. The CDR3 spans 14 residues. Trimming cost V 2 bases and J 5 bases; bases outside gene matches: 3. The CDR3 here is CASSFTGANEKLFF. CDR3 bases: TGTGCCAGCAGCTTTACAGGGGCCAATGAAAAACTGTTTTTT.